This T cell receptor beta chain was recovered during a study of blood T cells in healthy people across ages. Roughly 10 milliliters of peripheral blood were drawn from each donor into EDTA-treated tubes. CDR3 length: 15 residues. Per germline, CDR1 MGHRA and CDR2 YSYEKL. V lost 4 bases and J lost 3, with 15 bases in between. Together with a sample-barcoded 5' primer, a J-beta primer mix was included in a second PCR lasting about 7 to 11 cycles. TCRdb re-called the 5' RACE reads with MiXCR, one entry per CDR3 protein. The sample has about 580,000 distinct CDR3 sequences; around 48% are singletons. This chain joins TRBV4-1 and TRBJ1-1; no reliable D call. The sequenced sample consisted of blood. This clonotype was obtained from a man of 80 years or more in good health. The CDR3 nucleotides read TGCGCCAGCAGCCGGTCGGGGTCGGAGGACACTGAAGCTTTCTTT. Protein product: CASSRSGSEDTEAFF.